This T cell receptor (beta chain) is drawn from a study of immune evolution from preneoplasia to lung adenocarcinoma (dated by TCRdb to the early 2020s). At the level of the whole study: No AAH lesions showed HLA loss of heterozygosity, compared with about 6.3% of AIS, approximately 15% of MIA and under 35% of ADC lesions. Immune contexture across lung adenocarcinoma precursors and invasive adenocarcinoma was profiled using immune gene expression, TCR sequencing and multiplex immunofluorescence. Resected precursor lesions (AAH, AIS, MIA) and invasive adenocarcinomas were compared with paired morphologically normal lung tissue. The sample size was set by how many specimens were available, not by a prior power calculation. The immune data were combined with whole exome sequencing and methylation data from the same cohort of nodules. A total of 40 to 60 patients with pulmonary nodules who underwent surgical resection were included in the overall cohort. A total of under 55 patients contributed TCR sequencing data. According to the study, about a hundred samples went through TCR sequencing. Class I HLA alleles were inferred from exome data with POLYSOLVER, and allele-specific HLA loss was detected with LOHHLA. On the study overall, not on this receptor specifically: Clonality was highest in normal lung, while later-stage lesions appeared to show lower clonality but higher T cell density and diversity. Normal lung had the highest top T cell clone frequencies, and these frequencies appeared to fall progressively from AAH through AIS, MIA and invasive adenocarcinoma. T cell clonality was highest in KRAS-mutant nodules compared with EGFR-mutant or double wild-type lesions. The findings reflected association rather than direct causation, and larger cohorts with long-term follow-up and longitudinal biopsies were considered necessary. All patients were from Japan and China, so applicability to Western populations was uncertain.

This clone was recorded only once. Its antigen remains undetermined. Within one base of it there is no much larger clone, and no base qualities were kept. The patients had resection in Japan or China between the mid-2010s and the late 2010s. Two lung cancer pathologists independently reviewed H&E slides to confirm the histologic diagnosis of every case. To enrich premalignant or tumor cells for nucleic acid extraction, macro-dissection was performed after pathologic assessment. The AllPrep DNA/RNA FFPE Kit was used to isolate DNA from FFPE tissue. Looking up the germline V gene yields CDR1 MGHRA and CDR2 YSYEKL. Ends trimmed: V by 1 base, J by 5 bases; bases unmatched to a gene: 4. The CDR3 contains 16 residues, cysteine and phenylalanine counted. Of the read, only the CDR3 DNA is kept; its 48 bases are in frame from base 1. Using the immunoSEQ hsTCRbeta Kit, TCR beta CDR3 regions were sequenced from DNA. On the authors' methods: The ImmunoSEQ Analyzer was used to analyse the TCR sequencing data. T cell clonality was defined as 1 minus Pielou's evenness computed on productive rearrangements. T cell diversity was measured with the inverse Simpson index on productive templates. T cell density was defined as TCR beta template counts normalized to usable DNA, with usable DNA estimated by amplification and sequencing of housekeeping genes. Two-sided Kruskal-Wallis tests were used to compare TCR metrics between histologic stages. Not all clones reach the TCRdb copy of this immuneACCESS table, which keeps in-frame sequences only. Checked studies attribute under half of the gap to unresolved V genes and leave the rest unexplained. V, J and clone size are taken as reported in that table, and D and trimming were inferred from the DNA itself. Recorded for this sample are around 8,000 clones; 70% to 85% of them occurred a single time. The ten largest clones capture around a tenth of the sample.

This clonotype was sampled from an older donor with lung adenocarcinoma. Sequencing was performed on FFPE minimally invasive lung adenocarcinoma tissue. Explained via the paper, the cell subset or site label denotes: micro-invasive lung adenocarcinoma (MIA). The rearranged segments are TRBV4-1 and TRBJ2-1, with 11 bases in between that match TRBD2. The CDR3 protein is CASSQAGTSGNNEQFF. Here is the DNA: TGCGCCAGCAGCCAAGCCGGGACTAGCGGTAACAATGAGCAGTTCTTC.